Listed below are T cell receptor beta chains from one sample, sequenced in a study of blood T cell repertoires in COVID-19. The assay was immunoSEQ multiplex PCR, and TCRdb's table has in-frame clones only and misses some. The sample lists approximately 220,000 clones; about 88% were seen once. The sample comprised peripheral blood. The receptors were gathered from a man aged 50-60 years who had recovered from COVID-19. The CDR3 runs from the conserved cysteine through the conserved F or W. D genes are given only for firm matches. Rows give clone size only sometimes, using once, few, many, or a class for an expanded clone.

>-|TRBD1|TRBJ1-6|TRBV28
CASRRQGYSPLHF
TGTGCCAGCAGACGACAGGGTTATTCACCCCTCCACTTT
>-|TRBD1|TRBJ2-7|TRBV18
CASSPGLGQGTYEQYF
TGTGCCAGCTCACCAGGGCTGGGACAGGGGACGTACGAGCAGTACTTC
>-|TRBD2|TRBJ2-4|TRBV28
CASSPGLKNIQYF
TGTGCCAGCAGTCCGGGACTAAAAAACATTCAGTACTTC
>-|-|TRBJ2-7|TRBV13
CASSFSGTTYEQYF
TGTGCCAGCAGCTTCTCCGGGACAACCTACGAGCAGTACTTC
>-|-|TRBJ1-1|TRBV6-1
CASSELGGRVNTEAFF
TGTGCCAGCAGTGAATTGGGGGGGAGGGTGAACACTGAAGCTTTCTTT
>-|TRBD1|TRBJ1-5|TRBV2
CASRLTGVVGQPQHF
TGTGCCAGCAGATTGACAGGGGTAGTGGGTCAGCCCCAGCATTTT
>-|TRBD2|TRBJ2-3|TRBV7-2
CASSLLGTSGSLTDTQYF
TGTGCCAGCAGCCTCCTCGGGACTAGCGGGAGTCTGACAGATACGCAGTATTTT
>-|-|TRBJ2-4|TRBV19
CASSIRGKENIQYF
TGTGCCAGTAGTATCCGGGGGAAGGAAAACATTCAGTACTTC
>-|-|TRBJ2-1|TRBV28
CASSPRGAGQFF
TGTGCCAGCAGCCCTCGGGGGGCTGGGCAGTTCTTC
>once|-|TRBJ2-3|TRBV4-1
CASSQGGMAFTDTQYF
TGCGCCAGCAGCCAAGGCGGGATGGCGTTCACAGATACGCAGTATTTT
>-|-|TRBJ2-7|TRBV7-8
CASSLADGAYEQYF
TGTGCCAGCAGCTTAGCGGACGGGGCCTACGAGCAGTACTTC
>once|-|TRBJ2-3|TRBV6-6
CASRGGDRRTDTQYF
TGTGCCAGCAGGGGGGGGGACAGGCGCACAGATACGCAGTATTTT
>-|-|TRBJ1-4|TRBV19
CASSRVTNEKLFF
TGTGCCAGTAGTAGAGTAACTAATGAAAAACTGTTTTTT
>-|-|TRBJ1-5|TRBV7-2
CASSARVEQPQHF
TGTGCCAGCAGCGCCAGGGTCGAACAGCCCCAGCATTTT
>-|TRBD1|TRBJ2-1|TRBV19
CASSSGGTGGNEQFF
TGTGCCAGTAGTTCCGGTGGAACAGGGGGAAATGAGCAGTTCTTC
>-|-|TRBJ1-6|TRBV5-4
CASSEGSRRNSPLHF
TGTGCCAGCAGCGAGGGCTCACGGAGAAATTCACCCCTCCACTTT
>-|TRBD1|TRBJ2-5|TRBV3-1/TRBV3-2
CASSPRPGQGIETQYF
TGTGCCAGCAGTCCCCGTCCGGGACAGGGAATCGAGACCCAGTACTTC
>-|TRBD1|TRBJ1-5|TRBV27
CATTGQTNQPQHF
TGTGCCACGACGGGACAGACAAATCAGCCCCAGCATTTT
>-|TRBD2|TRBJ2-3|TRBV5-4
CASSPGLAGGPQDTQYF
TGTGCCAGCAGCCCTGGACTAGCGGGAGGGCCACAAGATACGCAGTATTTT
>-|-|TRBJ2-3|TRBV30
CAWSVGSGSTDTQYF
TGTGCCTGGAGTGTAGGCAGCGGCAGCACAGATACGCAGTATTTT